This TCR beta chain was identified during a study of T-cell reconstitution after alpha-beta-depleted transplantation in children. This clonotype was detected a few times. It was with unique molecular identifiers that the TCRbeta library was prepared. TCRdb re-called the PCR reads with MiXCR, one entry per CDR3 protein. This table holds roughly 500,000 distinct CDR3 sequences, about 30% found once. V shed 5 bases, J shed 1 base, and the junction held 5 bases outside the gene matches. This CDR3 spans 16 amino acids. CDR1 is MNHNS and CDR2 is SASEGT in the germline V gene. The chain has TRBV6-1 and TRBJ1-2; 12 bases agree with TRBD1. The specimen comprised PBMCs from the stem cell graft donor, sampled from the stem cell graft. This sequence originates from a human donor who donated a stem cell graft to a child with aplastic anemia. CDR3 DNA sequence: TGTGCCAGCAGTCCGGGACAGGGGGCGCGTAACTATGGCTACACCTTC. The encoded protein is CASSPGQGARNYGYTF.